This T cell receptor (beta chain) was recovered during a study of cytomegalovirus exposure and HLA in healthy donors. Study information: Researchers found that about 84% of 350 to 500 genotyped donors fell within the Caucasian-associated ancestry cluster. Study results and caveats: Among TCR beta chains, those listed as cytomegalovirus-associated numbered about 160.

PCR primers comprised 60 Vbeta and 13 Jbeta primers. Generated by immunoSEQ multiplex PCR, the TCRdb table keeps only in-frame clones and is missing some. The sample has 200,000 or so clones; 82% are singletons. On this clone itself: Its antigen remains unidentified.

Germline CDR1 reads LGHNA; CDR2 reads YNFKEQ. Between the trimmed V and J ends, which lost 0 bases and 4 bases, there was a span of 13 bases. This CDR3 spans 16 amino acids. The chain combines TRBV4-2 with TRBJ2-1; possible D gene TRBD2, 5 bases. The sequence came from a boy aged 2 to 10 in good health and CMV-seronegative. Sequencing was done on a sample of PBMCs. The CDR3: CASSQDLGGFYNEQFF. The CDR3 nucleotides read TGTGCCAGCAGCCAAGATTTGGGCGGGTTTTACAATGAGCAGTTCTTC.